This T cell receptor beta chain was sequenced in a study of blood T cell repertoires in COVID-19. The CDR3 extends over 18 amino acids. CDR1 is LGHNA, CDR2 YNFKEQ, per germline. V was trimmed by 1 base and J by 0 bases, leaving 16 bases between them. Per the original methods: Nucleated cell counts were estimated from reference gene primer amplification. Here immunoSEQ multiplex PCR was the method, and the copy in TCRdb shows in-frame clones only, minus some. V and J calls and clone size follow that table, whereas D and trimming were derived from the DNA. The repertoire holds some 80,000 clones, with 80% to 85% as singletons.

Specimen: peripheral blood. This TCR was sampled from a woman in her sixties or seventies with acute or convalescent COVID-19. V usage is TRBV4-2 and J usage is TRBJ2-1; weak D call: TRBD2 (6 bases). The CDR3 coding sequence is TGTGCCAGCAGCCAAGGGGCGGTCGGGGGTAGCTCCTACAATGAGCAGTTCTTC. This codes for CASSQGAVGGSSYNEQFF.